This is a list of T cell receptor beta chains from one sample in a study of T-cell memory formation after mild COVID-19. Via MiXCR, TCRdb re-called the 5' RACE reads, giving one row per CDR3 protein. The data show approximately 560,000 distinct CDR3 sequences, with 15% to 20% seen just once and around 7.8% held by the top ten. Sequencing input: PBMCs or a T cell subset sorted from them (not recorded which). Receptors were obtained from an adult woman who had mild COVID-19 (a few samples of this study predate the infection). Cell type and time point are not known. The conserved cysteine and the conserved F or W are not part of the CDR3 here.

J | V | CDR3
TRBJ1-2 | TRBV24-1 | ATSDPGGYYGYT
TRBJ1-4 | TRBV7-2 | ASSFRRVGNEKLF
TRBJ2-5 | TRBV30 | AWSGAMETQY
TRBJ1-1 | TRBV29-1 | SGKTGVTEAF
TRBJ2-2 | TRBV7-2 | ASSLRPVTGELF
TRBJ1-1 | TRBV19 | ASSMRGNTEAF
TRBJ2-1 | TRBV29-1 | SVEDGLVPYNEQF
TRBJ2-7 | TRBV6-6 | ASSPTGNSPYSYEQY
TRBJ1-1 | TRBV6-5 | ASSYLGGVMGTEAF
TRBJ2-7 | TRBV11-2 | ASSLNGLSYEQY
TRBJ1-2 | TRBV12-3/TRBV12-4 | ASAGADSYGYT
TRBJ2-7 | TRBV6-2/TRBV6-3 | ASSYPQYEQY
TRBJ1-3 | TRBV30 | AWALGAVGNTIY
TRBJ2-1 | TRBV19 | ASSIYGTSFYNEQF
TRBJ1-5 | TRBV30 | AWKEGNQPQH
TRBJ2-2 | TRBV12-3/TRBV12-4 | ASRTDRGTTGELF
TRBJ2-3 | TRBV20-1 | SANRDAVLADTQY
TRBJ1-3 | TRBV9 | ASSPTVYSGNTIY
TRBJ2-1 | TRBV7-8 | ASSSELDFNEQF
TRBJ2-1 | TRBV6-2/TRBV6-3 | ASSEGLAVYNEQF
TRBJ2-3 | TRBV7-2 | ASRTSGSVADTQY
TRBJ1-1 | TRBV29-1 | SSRWGTEAF
TRBJ2-7 | TRBV4-2 | ASSAWPASNYEQY
TRBJ2-1 | TRBV7-3 | ASSLTEASGRINEQF
TRBJ2-7 | TRBV7-9 | ASTLSTGTGDYEQY
TRBJ2-3 | TRBV4-1 | ASRQEAFSTDTQY
TRBJ1-2 | TRBV20-1 | SARASGGNYGYT
TRBJ2-3 | TRBV5-6 | ASSLTGPLAGGFTDTQY
TRBJ1-6 | TRBV7-7 | ASSLGVNSPLH
TRBJ2-7 | TRBV14 | ASSQGSATYNEQY
TRBJ2-3 | TRBV5-1 | ASSLGGDTKY
TRBJ1-3 | TRBV11-2 | ASSSGGFSGNTIY
TRBJ2-1 | TRBV12-3/TRBV12-4 | AILGRGGSYNEQF
TRBJ2-2 | TRBV10-3 | AISDPTPLDTGELF
TRBJ2-3 | TRBV7-3 | ASSLQPRGLSDTQY
TRBJ1-5 | TRBV2 | ASNLRGSLGQPQH
TRBJ1-3 | TRBV5-1 | ASRDSLSSGNTIY
TRBJ2-1 | TRBV12-3/TRBV12-4 | ASTPGPGGRINEQF
TRBJ2-7 | TRBV9 | ASSPLAGTSYEQY
TRBJ1-3 | TRBV7-3 | ASSLGGLSGNTIY
TRBJ2-3 | TRBV6-5 | ASRPKWSTDTQY
TRBJ2-6 | TRBV7-2 | ASSPQGMAGANVLT
TRBJ1-5 | TRBV4-1 | ASSPPWDRGRDGNQPQH
TRBJ1-1 | TRBV30 | AWRGEGVSEAF